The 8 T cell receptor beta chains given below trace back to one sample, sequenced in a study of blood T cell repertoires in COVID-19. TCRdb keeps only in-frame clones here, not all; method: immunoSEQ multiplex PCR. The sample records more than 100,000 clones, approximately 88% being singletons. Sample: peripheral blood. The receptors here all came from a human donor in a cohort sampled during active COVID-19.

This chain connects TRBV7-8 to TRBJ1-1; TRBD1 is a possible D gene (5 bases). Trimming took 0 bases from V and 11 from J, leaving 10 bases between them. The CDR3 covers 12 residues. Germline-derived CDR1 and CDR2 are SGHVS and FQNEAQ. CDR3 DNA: TGTGCCAGCAGCTTAGCGGGGGGTGCGGCTTTCTTT. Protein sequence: CASSLAGGAAFF.

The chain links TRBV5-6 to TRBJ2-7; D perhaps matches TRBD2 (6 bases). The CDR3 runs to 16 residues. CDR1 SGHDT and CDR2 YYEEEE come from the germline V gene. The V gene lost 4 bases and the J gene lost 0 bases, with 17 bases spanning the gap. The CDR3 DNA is TGTGCCAGCAGCAAAAAAATAGCGGTCAGCTCCTACGAGCAGTACTTC. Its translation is CASSKKIAVSSYEQYF.

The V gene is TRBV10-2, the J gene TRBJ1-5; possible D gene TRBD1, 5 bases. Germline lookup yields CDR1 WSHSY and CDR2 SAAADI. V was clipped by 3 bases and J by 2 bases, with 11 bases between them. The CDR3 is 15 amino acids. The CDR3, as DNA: TGCGCCAGCAGTGAATCTGGCAGGGGCAATCAGCCCCAGCATTTT. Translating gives CASSESGRGNQPQHF.

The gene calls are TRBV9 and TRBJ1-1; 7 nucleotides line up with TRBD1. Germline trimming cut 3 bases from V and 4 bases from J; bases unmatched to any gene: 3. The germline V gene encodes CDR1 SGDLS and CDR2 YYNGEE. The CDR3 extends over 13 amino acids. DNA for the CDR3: TGTGCCAGCAGCGCCCAGGGGGGCACTGAAGCTTTCTTT. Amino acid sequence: CASSAQGGTEAFF.

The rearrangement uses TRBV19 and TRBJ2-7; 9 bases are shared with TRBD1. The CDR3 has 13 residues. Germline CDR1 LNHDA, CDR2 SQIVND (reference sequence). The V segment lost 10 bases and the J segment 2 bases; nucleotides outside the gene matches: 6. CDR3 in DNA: TGTGCCACTGCACAGGGGGCCGCCTACGAGCAGTACTTC. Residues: CATAQGAAYEQYF.

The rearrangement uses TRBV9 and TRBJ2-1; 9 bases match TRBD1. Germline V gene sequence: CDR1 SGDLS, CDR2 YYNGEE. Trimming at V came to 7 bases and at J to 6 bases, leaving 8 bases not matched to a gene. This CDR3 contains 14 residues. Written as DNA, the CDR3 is TGTGCCAGCGGGGAGGGACAGGGAACCAATGAGCAGTTCTTC. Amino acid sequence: CASGEGQGTNEQFF.

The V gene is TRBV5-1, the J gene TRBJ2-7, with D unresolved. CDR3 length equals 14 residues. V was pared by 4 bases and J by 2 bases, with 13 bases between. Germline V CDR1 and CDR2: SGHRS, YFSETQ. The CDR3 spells CASSTSGGPYEQYF. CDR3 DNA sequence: TGCGCCAGCAGCACTTCGGGTGGCCCCTACGAGCAGTACTTC.

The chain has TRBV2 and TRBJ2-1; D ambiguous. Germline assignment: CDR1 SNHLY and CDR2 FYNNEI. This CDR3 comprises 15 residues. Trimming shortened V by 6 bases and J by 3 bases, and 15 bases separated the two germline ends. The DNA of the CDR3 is TGTGCCAGCAGCCAGAGCCCGTCGGGCTACAATGAGCAGTTCTTC. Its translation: CASSQSPSGYNEQFF. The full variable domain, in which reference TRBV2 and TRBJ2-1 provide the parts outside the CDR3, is EPEVTQTPSHQVTQMGQEVILRCVPISNHLYFYWYRQILGQKVEFLVSFYNNEISEKSEIFDDQFSVERPDGSNFTLKIRSTKLEDSAMYFCASSQSPSGYNEQFFGPGTRLTVL.